The 2 T cell receptor beta chains below come from one sample, sequenced in a study of Ad26.COV2.S vaccination and SARS-CoV-2 variants (dated by TCRdb to about 2021). To prepare the library, the immunoSEQ multiplex PCR assay was applied. TCRdb holds this immuneACCESS table with in-frame rearrangements only. Some clones are missing; in checked studies, unresolved V genes explain under half, and the rest has no known cause. The sample table shows some 390,000 clones, and 89% are seen once. Of the sample, under 2% is held by the ten largest clones. The treatment or condition tag for this specimen amounts to: about 20 received Ad26.COV2.S at low or high dose, single or two shots; about five received placebo; per-sample allocation not given. For vaccine and placebo recipients, the sequenced repertoires came from samples collected on day 63 after the first injection. The sequences come from peripheral blood, collected in a trial of Ad26.COV2.S vaccine versus placebo. Every receptor here comes from a person between 18 and 60 years old who received the Ad26.COV2.S COVID-19 vaccine or a placebo.

This sequence joins TRBV6-5 and TRBJ2-7, with 12 bases that match TRBD1. Germline loops: CDR1 MNHEY, CDR2 SVGAGI. The CDR3 runs to 14 residues. V dropped 6 bases and J dropped 7; count of bases not matched to a gene: 7. Here the CDR3 reads CASSRGQGASEQYF. CDR3 DNA: TGTGCCAGCAGCAGGGGACAGGGGGCAAGTGAGCAGTACTTC.

The genes are TRBV13 and TRBJ2-2, with D maybe TRBD1 (6 bases). This CDR3 is 18 amino acids long. V shed 6 bases and J shed 4 bases, with 24 bases lying between them. Germline V gene sequence: CDR1 PRHDT, CDR2 FYEKMQ (reference sequence). This CDR3 reads CASSSISLRGASTGELFF. CDR3 bases: TGTGCCAGCAGTTCAATTTCCCTCAGGGGAGCCTCCACCGGGGAGCTGTTTTTT. The variable domain in full, with the rest retrieved from reference TRBV13 and TRBJ2-2, is AAGVIQSPRHLIKEKRETATLKCYPIPRHDTVYWYQQGPGQDPQFLISFYEKMQSDKGSIPDRFSAQQFSDYHSELNMSSLELGDSALYFCASSSISLRGASTGELFFGEGSRLTVL.